Listed below are T cell receptor beta chains from one sample, sequenced in a study of cytotoxic CD8 clonotypes in ibrutinib-treated CLL. Generated by immunoSEQ multiplex PCR, the TCRdb table keeps only in-frame clones and is missing some. The sample includes just over 200,000 clones, more than 75% of them seen just once. Sequencing was performed on PBMCs, taken after 12 months of ibrutinib treatment. The receptor source for this set is a human donor with chronic lymphocytic leukemia. CDR3s leave out the opening cysteine and the closing phenylalanine or tryptophan.

J	V	CDR3
TRBJ2-3	TRBV7-2	ASSFGTSTQY
TRBJ2-7	TRBV13	ASSLNRGYEQY
TRBJ2-2	TRBV27	ASSLRVAGELF
TRBJ2-1	TRBV7-2	ASSSFNNEQF
TRBJ1-1	TRBV6-4	ASTEGQGNTEAF
TRBJ2-1	TRBV19	ASGLTSSPYNEQF
TRBJ1-1	TRBV5-1	ASTTQGLGTEAF
TRBJ2-3	TRBV7-6	ASSLSVSAGGADTQY
TRBJ2-7	TRBV10-1	ASTRDLSSYEQY
TRBJ2-2	TRBV7-9	ASSTERRRGQITGELF
TRBJ2-5	TRBV25-1	ASSEAGTGVLKTQY
TRBJ2-1	TRBV7-2	ASSLRVGEQF
TRBJ2-3	TRBV10-3	ASAIAEFADTQY
TRBJ1-1	TRBV20-1	SGRENTEAF
TRBJ2-7	TRBV2	ASHLAVMDVQY
TRBJ2-7	TRBV18	ASQGQPAYEQY
TRBJ1-5	TRBV5-6	ASSAGQGRPINQPQH
TRBJ2-3	TRBV2	ASSVARGLTSGRASTDTQY
TRBJ1-1	TRBV6-5	ASSYSSGWGDTEAF
TRBJ2-1	TRBV5-1	ASSPGGYNEQF
TRBJ1-4	TRBV7-9	ASSLETSFRATNEKLF
TRBJ1-2	TRBV7-9	ASSLGDNYGYT
TRBJ2-7	TRBV6-6	ASSYFGTAPVEQY
TRBJ1-1	TRBV6-5	ASTMGENTEAF
TRBJ2-1	TRBV6-1	ASSDQPSGITNEQF
TRBJ1-5	TRBV7-8	ASSLGLMGGASSNQPQH
TRBJ1-2	TRBV5-1	ASSFDSTGTNYGYT
TRBJ1-2	TRBV6-6	ASSYYPGTTYGYT
TRBJ1-1	TRBV19	ASSRRPGTANTEAF
TRBJ2-2	TRBV7-8	ASRELAGVNTGELF
TRBJ1-6	TRBV10-3	AISETGPNSPLH
TRBJ1-1	TRBV6-1	ASSKGGYTEAF